This passage covers 27 T cell receptor beta chains from one sample sequenced in a study of T cell repertoires in cytomegalovirus infection. TCRdb re-called the reads with MiXCR, one entry per CDR3 protein. Among about 130,000 distinct CDR3 sequences listed, approximately 9.2% were seen once. Sequencing used PBMCs. These receptors were collected from a human donor in good health (CMV status not recorded). Some clones in this sample may be carry-over from other donors' samples.

The sample holds many counts of this clonotype. The chain employs TRBV7-2 and TRBJ1-1, with 9 nucleotides matching TRBD1. Germline assignment: CDR1 SGHTA and CDR2 FQGNSA. The CDR3 sequence is 15 residues long. The J segment lost 1 base and the V segment lost 5 bases, leaving 5 bases of the junction unmatched. CDR3 amino acids: CASSKGQGPNTEAFF. In DNA form, the CDR3 reads TGTGCCAGCAGCAAAGGACAGGGGCCGAACACTGAAGCTTTCTTT.

The count of this clonotype is one. V is TRBV14 and J is TRBJ2-5, with D uncertain. This CDR3 is 13 amino acids long. V was clipped by 1 base and J by 7 bases, with 10 bases between them. Germline V gene sequence: CDR1 SGHDN, CDR2 FVKESK. The CDR3 region has the DNA TGTGCCAGCAGCCAAGCACGGAGTGGGACCCAGTACTTC. It encodes CASSQARSGTQYF.

V is TRBV6-1 and J is TRBJ1-2; 8 nucleotides line up with TRBD1. Germline V gene data show CDR1 as MNHNS and CDR2 as SASEGT. The CDR3 is 13 residues long. With 5 bases clipped from V and 3 bases from J, the junction kept 2 bases outside the gene matches. As DNA, the CDR3 is TGTGCCAGCAGTAAGGACAGGGACTATGGCTACACCTTC. Translation gives CASSKDRDYGYTF.

V is TRBV20-1 and J is TRBJ2-5; 9 bases align to TRBD2. Germline CDR1 DFQATT, CDR2 SNEGSKA (reference sequence). The CDR3 loop spans 14 amino acids. V lost 6 bases to trimming and J lost 5 bases; unmatched junction nucleotides: 10. CDR3 protein: CSAPRRGGLETQYF. CDR3 nucleotides: TGCAGTGCACCTAGGCGGGGGGGCCTGGAGACCCAGTACTTC.

This clonotype was picked up many times. V is TRBV20-1 and J is TRBJ2-3; D unclear. Germline assignment: CDR1 DFQATT and CDR2 SNEGSKA (reference sequence). V was shortened by 2 bases and J by 0 bases, with 12 bases between the two germline ends. The CDR3 consists of 15 residues. CDR3 DNA: TGCAGTGCTAGATCCGGATCTACTAGCACAGATACGCAGTATTTT. Its translation: CSARSGSTSTDTQYF.

This clonotype was detected many times. The rearrangement joins TRBV7-9 to TRBJ1-4, with unresolved D. Between the trimmed V and J ends, which lost 4 bases and 10 bases, there was a span of 10 bases. The CDR3 loop spans 12 amino acids. Per germline, CDR1 SEHNR and CDR2 FQNEAQ (reference sequence). CDR3 sequence: CASSSGDVKLFF. The CDR3 nucleotides read TGTGCCAGCAGCTCCGGAGACGTAAAACTGTTTTTT.

This clonotype was recorded a few times. This sequence joins TRBV4-2 and TRBJ2-5, with a possible D match to TRBD1 (6 bases). The CDR3 extends over 15 amino acids. V lost 0 bases to trimming and J lost 2 bases, with 10 bases between them. Per germline, CDR1 LGHNA and CDR2 YNFKEQ. In nucleotides, the CDR3 is TGTGCCAGCAGCCAAGAGAACAGGGCACAAGAGACCCAGTACTTC. It codes for CASSQENRAQETQYF.

This clonotype came up many times. This chain connects TRBV7-6 to TRBJ2-1, with 14 bases that match TRBD2. CDR3 length equals 15 residues. V dropped 6 bases and J dropped 5; count of bases not matched to a gene: 3. The germline V gene has CDR1 SGHVS and CDR2 FNYEAQ. This CDR3 is CASSATSGGDNEQFF. For the CDR3, the DNA is TGTGCCAGCAGTGCGACTAGCGGGGGGGACAATGAGCAGTTCTTC.

The chain couples TRBV9 to TRBJ2-3, with unresolved D. This CDR3 has 12 amino acids. Germline values: CDR1 SGDLS, CDR2 YYNGEE. Trimming stripped 0 bases from V and 5 bases from J, with 4 bases between. The chain's CDR3 is CASSVGGDTQYF. In DNA form, the CDR3 reads TGTGCCAGCAGCGTAGGGGGAGATACGCAGTATTTT.

This clonotype was observed at least ten times. The chain uses TRBV6-6 and TRBJ1-2, with 7 bases lining up with TRBD1. The junction had 15 bases not matched to a gene; V was cut back by 10 bases and J by 1 base. CDR1 is MNHNY, CDR2 SVGAGI, per germline (reference sequence). This CDR3 comprises 16 residues. As DNA, the CDR3 is TGTGCCACCCTCCTCGGTGGCGCAGGGGGTAACTATGGCTACACCTTC. Its translation: CATLLGGAGGNYGYTF.

This clonotype was counted at least ten times. This rearrangement joins TRBV7-2 to TRBJ2-7; D unresolved. Trimming cost V 5 bases and J 3 bases, with 8 bases left between them. Per the germline V gene, CDR1 is SGHTA and CDR2 is FQGNSA. This CDR3 spans 12 amino acids. The CDR3 spells CASSTDNYEQYF. CDR3 nucleotide sequence: TGTGCCAGCAGCACCGATAACTACGAGCAGTACTTC.

The genes are TRBV20-1 and TRBJ1-4; TRBD1 might be the D (6 bases). The CDR3 is made up of 14 amino acids. Germline loops: CDR1 DFQATT, CDR2 SNEGSKA (reference sequence). V lost 6 bases, J lost 3 bases, and 14 bases lay in between. This chain's CDR3 is CSATGFGPNEKLFF. Here the CDR3 DNA reads TGCAGTGCCACAGGGTTTGGGCCTAATGAAAAACTGTTTTTT.

A few counts support this clonotype. The chain carries TRBV6-6 and TRBJ2-7; the D is unclear. The length of the CDR3 is 13 residues. V lost 4 bases, J lost 1 base, and 8 bases lay in between. Looked up from germline, CDR1 is MNHNY and CDR2 is SVGAGI (reference sequence). The CDR3 coding sequence is TGTGCCAGCAGTTTTAAGGTATCCTACGAGCAGTACTTC. It specifies CASSFKVSYEQYF.

In this sample, this clonotype turned up many times. The J gene is TRBJ2-5, the V gene TRBV7-6; D possibly corresponds to TRBD1 (6 bases). The V and J ends lost 5 bases and 2 bases respectively, with 18 bases between them. Germline V gene lookup returns CDR1 SGHVS and CDR2 FNYEAQ. The CDR3 extends over 16 amino acids. The CDR3 DNA is TGTGCCAGCAGCCGACTCGACAGGAACCCTCAAGAGACCCAGTACTTC. Protein: CASSRLDRNPQETQYF.

This clonotype was observed at least ten times. The rearrangement links TRBV7-2 to TRBJ1-2; D not certain. Germline lookup yields CDR1 SGHTA and CDR2 FQGNSA. The length of the CDR3 is 14 residues. The V end lost 3 bases, the J end lost 8 bases, and 16 bases lay between the germline ends. In nucleotides, the CDR3 is TGTGCCAGCAGCTTTCGTGGGCAGGCGGGCGGCTACACCTTC. As protein: CASSFRGQAGGYTF.

This clonotype appeared many times. The chain employs TRBV11-3 and TRBJ2-7, with D tentatively TRBD1 (5 bases). Trimming shortened V by 5 bases and J by 2 bases, and 7 bases separated the two germline ends. Germline values: CDR1 SGHNT, CDR2 YENEEA. This CDR3 is 12 amino acids long. CDR3 DNA sequence: TGTGCCAGCAGCGACAGTCCCTACGAGCAGTACTTC. Protein sequence: CASSDSPYEQYF.

The J gene is TRBJ2-5, the V gene TRBV29-1, with unresolved D. Trimming left V 0 bases short and J 7 bases short, with 15 bases between. The CDR3 runs to 14 residues. Germline loops: CDR1 SQVTM, CDR2 ANQGSEA. The CDR3 is CSVEDFQERRTQYF. In nucleotides, the CDR3 is TGCAGCGTTGAAGATTTCCAGGAGAGGAGGACCCAGTACTTC.

This clonotype was counted at least ten times. The chain is built from TRBV11-1 and TRBJ2-2; possibly TRBD1 or TRBD2 for D (5 bases each). There are 14 residues in the CDR3. Germline CDR1 SGHAT, CDR2 FQDESV (reference sequence). V gave up 6 bases and J gave up 5 bases, with 13 bases separating them. The CDR3 region has the DNA TGTGCCAGCAGTCCGGGACGGACGACCGGGGAGCTGTTTTTT. Translated: CASSPGRTTGELFF.

The chain is built from TRBV7-2 and TRBJ1-5; D not certain. The CDR3 totals 13 residues. Trimming took 5 bases from V and 6 from J, leaving 11 bases between them. Germline CDR1 and CDR2: SGHTA and FQGNSA. The CDR3 here is CASSLFLGQPQHF. In DNA, the CDR3 is TGTGCCAGCAGCCTCTTTCTTGGTCAGCCCCAGCATTTT.

This clonotype has at least ten counts. The chain carries TRBV5-6 and TRBJ1-2, with 9 bases that match TRBD1. Germline CDR1 and CDR2: SGHDT and YYEEEE. The length of the CDR3 is 15 residues. Trimming took 7 bases from V and 0 from J; bases not matched to a gene: 7. CDR3 in amino acids: CASALDRGANYGYTF. The CDR3, as DNA: TGTGCCAGCGCTTTGGACAGGGGAGCTAACTATGGCTACACCTTC.

The CDR3: CASRNRGGDGYTF. The CDR3 DNA follows: TGCGCCAGCAGGAACAGGGGAGGTGATGGCTACACCTTC. The rearrangement links TRBV5-1 to TRBJ1-2; 7 nucleotides line up with TRBD1. Germline lookup yields CDR1 SGHRS and CDR2 YFSETQ. The V segment lost 5 bases and the J segment 6 bases; nucleotides outside the gene matches: 7. CDR3 size: 13 residues.

This clonotype was recorded many times. This sequence joins TRBV7-6 and TRBJ2-7; TRBD2 matches at 9 bases. This CDR3 has 15 residues. The germline gives CDR1 SGHVS, CDR2 FNYEAQ. The ends lost 6 bases at V and 2 bases at J; junction bases unmatched: 8. The DNA for the CDR3 is TGTGCCAGCAGTCTTAGTAGCGGGGGAGCCTACGAGCAGTACTTC. Translating it yields CASSLSSGGAYEQYF.

The chain links TRBV6-5 to TRBJ1-2; the D gene is possibly TRBD1 (5 bases). V dropped 9 bases and J dropped 4 bases, with 18 bases sitting between them. The germline V gene encodes CDR1 MNHEY and CDR2 SVGAGI. The CDR3 spans 14 residues. The CDR3 reads CASIRVGGGYGYTF. The CDR3 DNA sequence: TGTGCCAGTATTCGTGTGGGGGGTGGCTATGGCTACACCTTC.

This clonotype was seen many times. This sequence joins TRBV11-2 and TRBJ1-1; D is possibly TRBD1 (5 bases). Germline CDR1 and CDR2: SGHAT and FQNNGV. V dropped 5 bases and J dropped 11 bases, with 21 bases sitting between them. The CDR3 is 14 amino acids. CDR3 sequence (DNA): TGTGCCAGCAGCCCTAGCCCGAGACAGAGTGCTGCTTTCTTT. Its protein is CASSPSPRQSAAFF.

This clonotype appeared many times. This sequence joins TRBV29-1 and TRBJ2-3; 9 positions agree with TRBD2. Germline values: CDR1 SQVTM, CDR2 ANQGSEA. CDR3 length equals 13 residues. CDR3 DNA: TGCACCTTCTCTAGCGGGGCGACAGATACGCAGTATTTT. This translates into CTFSSGATDTQYF.

This clonotype has only one observation. Possible read error: a much larger clone is one base away. The rearrangement uses TRBV5-5 and TRBJ1-1; a possible D gene is TRBD1 (6 bases). This CDR3 is 13 amino acids long. CDR1 and CDR2 from the germline V gene are SGHKS and YYEKEE (reference sequence). V lost 3 bases and J 5 bases, leaving 11 bases between the germline ends. CDR3 loop: CASSSQDRTEAFF. The CDR3 DNA sequence: TGTGCCAGCAGCTCCCAGGACAGAACTGAAGCTTTCTTT.

This clonotype was picked up many times. The genes are TRBV7-2 and TRBJ2-1, with 10 bases identical to TRBD2. V was pared by 7 bases and J by 1 base, with 7 bases of the junction left unmatched. The CDR3 contains 16 residues. CDR1 and CDR2 from the germline V gene are SGHTA and FQGNSA. In nucleotides, the CDR3 is TGTGCCAGCAAGAGAGCGGGGGGGCGGTCCTACAATGAGCAGTTCTTC. It yields the protein CASKRAGGRSYNEQFF.